The clone carrying this T cell receptor beta chain was detected ten times or more. Its antigen remains unidentified. These data come from a study of neurological immune-mediated disorders. Study-wide findings and caveats: HTLV-1-associated myelopathy had the most TCR clonal expansion, while multiple sclerosis had the least, a level that fell below healthy controls. No CDR3 amino acid sequences recurred among expanded clones across subjects, suggesting private repertoires in all groups.

Synthesis of cDNA was accomplished via 5'RACE employing 10-nucleotide random UMIs. TCRdb re-derived calls from the 5' RACE reads in MiXCR, one entry per CDR3 protein. The sample has approximately 46,000 distinct CDR3 sequences, approximately 10% seen once. The study built unsorted libraries from 2 million PBMCs kept at -80 C. The germline V gene encodes CDR1 MDHEN and CDR2 SYDVKM. V dropped 7 bases and J dropped 0 bases, with 5 bases sitting between them. The length of the CDR3 is 12 residues. The chain combines TRBV28 with TRBJ2-3; no firm D call. The source material was PBMCs. The sequence derives from a man in his 70s with HTLV-1-associated myelopathy (HAM/TSP). The CDR3 protein is CASTASTDTQYF. The DNA for the CDR3 is TGTGCCAGCACCGCAAGCACAGATACGCAGTATTTT.